The next 13 T cell receptor beta chains were all read from a single sample in a study of cytomegalovirus exposure and HLA in healthy donors. In the PCR, 60 Vbeta and 13 Jbeta primers were used. TCRdb's copy holds only in-frame clones and misses some; the assay was immunoSEQ multiplex PCR. The sample holds some 150,000 clones; 82% are singletons and the top ten take approximately 11%. The sequencing input was PBMCs. The receptor set was obtained from a man between 45 and 60 years old in good health and CMV-seropositive.

This chain joins TRBV4-2 and TRBJ2-7; perhaps TRBD2 as D (7 bases). Trimming left V 0 bases short and J 1 base short, with 13 bases between. The CDR3 is made up of 16 amino acids. The germline gives CDR1 LGHNA, CDR2 YNFKEQ. CDR3 residues: CASSQDFRGASYEQYF. CDR3 nucleotide sequence: TGTGCCAGCAGCCAAGATTTTCGGGGGGCTTCCTACGAGCAGTACTTC.

The chain carries TRBV5-8 and TRBJ2-7, with D perhaps matching TRBD2 (6 bases). The germline V and J ends were trimmed by 7 bases and 6 bases, with 17 bases remaining between them. CDR3 length: 13 amino acids. Germline assignment: CDR1 SGHTS and CDR2 YDEGEE. Here the CDR3 DNA reads TGTGCCAGCCCCGTGGAGGGCTCCAGCGAGCAGTACTTC. It yields the protein CASPVEGSSEQYF.

The chain couples TRBV30 to TRBJ2-3; D is perhaps TRBD2 (5 bases). The germline V gene encodes CDR1 GTSNPN and CDR2 SVGIG (reference sequence). There are 14 residues in the CDR3. CDR3 sequence (DNA): TGTGGCATGTCCCGGGGTTCTAGCACAGATACGCAGTATTTT. Translation: CGMSRGSSTDTQYF.

The chain couples TRBV13 to TRBJ2-2; D is possibly TRBD1 (5 bases). The germline CDR1 and CDR2 sequences are PRHDT and FYEKMQ (reference sequence). V lost 5 bases and J 5 bases, leaving 21 bases between the germline ends. This CDR3 comprises 17 residues. As DNA, the CDR3 is TGTGCCAGCAGCCTATCCTGGGGCGGTCCGCGGACCGGGGAGCTGTTTTTT. This sequence encodes CASSLSWGGPRTGELFF.

This clone was seen a few times. The rearrangement joins TRBV7-2 to TRBJ2-7; 11 bases line up with TRBD2. Germline CDR1 and CDR2: SGHTA and FQGNSA. This CDR3 is 15 amino acids long. Trimming cost V 6 bases and J 3 bases; bases outside gene matches: 7. CDR3 bases: TGTGCCAGCAGTTACCTAGCGGGAGGAGGCTACGAGCAGTACTTC. Translation: CASSYLAGGGYEQYF.

The rearrangement links TRBV21-1 to TRBJ1-3; the table's D call of TRBD1 was not tested on the DNA. TRBV21-1 is a documented pseudogene. This CDR3 comprises 16 residues. CDR3 region: CASSPTCARGRNTIYF. CDR3 bases: TGTGCCAGCAGCCCTACCTGCGCCAGGGGTCGAAACACCATATATTTT.

This clone appeared a single time. The chain recombines TRBV19 with TRBJ2-7, with 8 nucleotides matching TRBD1. From germline, CDR1 is LNHDA and CDR2 SQIVND (reference sequence). CDR3 size: 14 residues. V dropped 6 bases and J dropped 5; count of bases not matched to a gene: 9. In DNA form, the CDR3 reads TGTGCCAGTAGACCAGGGGGCAGGATGGACGAGCAGTACTTC. Its protein is CASRPGGRMDEQYF.

The chain has TRBV28 and TRBJ2-5; 9 nucleotides match TRBD1. The germline gives CDR1 MDHEN, CDR2 SYDVKM. Trimming removed 2 bases from V and 7 bases from J; junction bases left unmatched: 5. The CDR3 is made up of 14 amino acids. This chain's CDR3 is CASSLLRQGGTQYF. The CDR3 DNA sequence: TGTGCCAGCAGTTTACTTAGACAGGGGGGGACCCAGTACTTC.

This clone was recorded a few times. Other nucleotide sequences from this sample produce the same CDR3. The rearrangement joins TRBV28 to TRBJ1-2; 10 nucleotides match TRBD1. V dropped 2 bases and J dropped 6; count of bases not matched to a gene: 0. This CDR3 has 13 amino acids. Germline V gene data show CDR1 as MDHEN and CDR2 as SYDVKM. DNA of the CDR3: TGTGCCAGCAGTTTAGGGACAGGGGATGGCTACACCTTC. Translating gives CASSLGTGDGYTF.

This chain uses TRBV5-1 with TRBJ1-1; D call uncertain. Germline assignment: CDR1 SGHRS and CDR2 YFSETQ. With 0 bases removed from V and 0 bases from J, the gap between germline ends came to 12 bases. There are 16 residues in the CDR3. CDR3 region: CASSLGGGLMNTEAFF. CDR3 nucleotides: TGCGCCAGCAGCTTGGGCGGAGGGCTTATGAACACTGAAGCTTTCTTT.

The chain has TRBV30 and TRBJ1-3, with 7 nucleotides matching TRBD1. Looked up from germline, CDR1 is GTSNPN and CDR2 is SVGIG (reference sequence). The V and J ends lost 7 bases and 4 bases, in that order; junction bases with no gene match: 7. This CDR3 is 13 amino acids long. The CDR3 reads CALYRGSGNTIYF. The CDR3 nucleotides are TGTGCCTTATACAGGGGATCGGGAAACACCATATATTTT.

In its sample, this clone was seen a few times. The V and J genes are TRBV27 and TRBJ1-4; the match to TRBD1 covers 7 bases. The CDR3 is 14 amino acids. After removal of 5 bases from V and 6 bases from J, the junction contained 6 bases not matched to a gene. Germline loops: CDR1 MNHEY, CDR2 SMNVEV (reference sequence). The CDR3 DNA follows: TGTGCCAGCAGTCTCCTCGGGACAGATGAAAAACTGTTTTTT. Its translation is CASSLLGTDEKLFF.

This rearrangement joins TRBV27 to TRBJ2-7, with 9 positions matching TRBD1. Germline loops: CDR1 MNHEY, CDR2 SMNVEV (reference sequence). This CDR3 has 13 residues. The trim removed 3 bases at V and 4 bases at J, leaving 1 base unmatched. The CDR3 DNA reads TGTGCCAGCAGTTTTGGGACAGGGTACGAGCAGTACTTC. Amino acid sequence: CASSFGTGYEQYF.